This T cell receptor beta chain derives from a study of blood T cell repertoires in COVID-19. Study context: Material from acute and convalescent COVID-19 was sourced from the United States, Italy and Spain.

In the original analysis: Counts of nucleated cells, estimated from reference gene primer amplification, were obtained. Only in-frame clones appear in the TCRdb table, and some are missing; sequencing was by immunoSEQ multiplex PCR. The D gene and trimming were derived from the DNA, and the V and J assignments and clone size from that table. The data contain around 380,000 clones, around 87% of them seen just once; the ten biggest clones take up 1% to 1.5%. CDR3 length: 13 residues. Germline V gene sequence: CDR1 ENHRY, CDR2 SYGVKD. Trimming cost V 10 bases and J 6 bases; bases outside gene matches: 10.

The V and J genes are TRBV10-3 and TRBJ1-1; TRBD1 agrees at 8 bases. The material sequenced was PBMCs or T cells enriched from blood (not recorded which). This TCR derives from a man aged 30-40 years who had recovered from COVID-19. The CDR3 nucleotides read TGTGCCACCCGGGTCAGGGGGCCGTCTGAAGCTTTCTTT. It codes for CATRVRGPSEAFF.